Shown below are 22 T cell receptor beta chains from a single sample sequenced in a study of shared clonotypes between healthy human individuals. The assay was immunoSEQ multiplex PCR, and TCRdb's table has in-frame clones only and misses some. This table holds some 1.5 million clones, approximately 98% found once. The material sequenced was naive CD4+ T cells sorted from blood. Documented subset: CD45RA+ positively selected. The receptors stem from a man aged 30-40 years in good health.

Details on this clone: In the same sample, other DNA sequences code for this CDR3. V and J are TRBV5-1 and TRBJ2-5; 8 nucleotides line up with TRBD2. CDR3 length equals 16 residues. The trim removed 0 bases at V and 2 bases at J, leaving 6 bases unmatched. The germline V gene has CDR1 SGHRS and CDR2 YFSETQ. The CDR3 DNA is TGCGCCAGCAGCTTGGGGCTAGCGGGTCTACAAGAGACCCAGTACTTC. The encoded protein is CASSLGLAGLQETQYF.

The chain employs TRBV19 and TRBJ2-2; D possibly corresponds to TRBD2 (5 bases). V was clipped by 6 bases and J by 4 bases, with 15 bases between them. This CDR3 has 15 amino acids. Germline CDR1 is LNHDA and CDR2 is SQIVND (reference sequence). CDR3 nucleotides: TGTGCCAGTAGCATGGTAGGACGGGGCACCGGGGAGCTGTTTTTT. Amino acid sequence: CASSMVGRGTGELFF.

The CDR3, as DNA: TGTGCCTGGAGTGCCCAGCGTGCAGGGGGACTGTTTTTT. It translates to CAWSAQRAGGLFF. The J gene is TRBJ1-4, the V gene TRBV30, with 7 bases fitting TRBD1. The J segment lost 13 bases and the V segment lost 1 base, leaving 9 bases of the junction unmatched. The CDR3 runs 13 residues. Germline loops: CDR1 GTSNPN, CDR2 SVGIG (reference sequence).

The genes are TRBV7-2 and TRBJ1-1, with D hard to call. The V gene's germline CDR1 is SGHTA and CDR2 FQGNSA. This CDR3 comprises 12 residues. Trimming pared 3 bases from V and 5 bases from J, leaving 7 bases between. CDR3 protein: CASSFFRTEAFF. The CDR3 DNA sequence: TGTGCCAGCAGCTTCTTCCGAACTGAAGCTTTCTTT. The full variable domain, with the rest looked up from reference TRBV7-2 and TRBJ1-1, is GAGVSQSPSNKVTEKGKDVELRCDPISGHTALYWYRQSLGQGLEFLIYFQGNSAPDKSGLPSDRFSAERTGGSVSTLTIQRTQQEDSAVYLCASSFFRTEAFFGQGTRLTVV.

The V call is TRBV19, the J call TRBJ2-7, with 15 nucleotides matching TRBD2. CDR3 length equals 15 residues. The germline V gene encodes CDR1 LNHDA and CDR2 SQIVND (reference sequence). V lost 4 bases, J lost 3 bases, and 1 base stayed unmatched. The CDR3 loop reads CASSTGLAGGYEQYF. The CDR3, as DNA: TGTGCCAGTAGTACGGGACTAGCGGGGGGCTACGAGCAGTACTTC. Based on the CDR3 plus reference TRBV19 and TRBJ2-7, the full variable domain is DGGITQSPKYLFRKEGQNVTLSCEQNLNHDAMYWYRQDPGQGLRLIYYSQIVNDFQKGDIAEGYSVSREKKESFPLTVTSAQKNPTAFYLCASSTGLAGGYEQYFGPGTRLTVT.

The DNA for the CDR3 is TGTGCCAGCAGTTTAGTCTCTGCGGTAGCCGGGGAGCTGTTTTTT. Its protein is CASSLVSAVAGELFF. This chain connects TRBV27 to TRBJ2-2; D not certain. The CDR3 extends over 15 amino acids. Per the germline V gene, CDR1 is MNHEY and CDR2 is SMNVEV (reference sequence). Trimming pared 2 bases from V and 6 bases from J, leaving 13 bases between.

V gene TRBV27 combines with J gene TRBJ1-5; D unresolved. V lost 6 bases and J lost 6, with 15 bases in between. The CDR3 is made up of 14 amino acids. Germline-derived CDR1 and CDR2 are MNHEY and SMNVEV (reference sequence). CDR3 region: CASSLGLTGQPQHF. The CDR3 DNA reads TGTGCCAGCAGCCTAGGCTTGACCGGTCAGCCCCAGCATTTT.

The chain is built from TRBV6-4 and TRBJ2-2; D not certain. V was trimmed by 3 bases and J by 4 bases, leaving 6 bases between them. Germline values: CDR1 MRHNA, CDR2 SNTAGT. The CDR3 loop spans 13 amino acids. In DNA, the CDR3 is TGTGCCAGCAGTGAGTCCCGCACCGGGGAGCTGTTTTTT. It is translated as CASSESRTGELFF.

J is TRBJ2-2 and V is TRBV4-1; TRBD2 matches 9 bases. This CDR3 region has 20 residues. V gave up 4 bases and J gave up 1 base; unmatched junction bases: 16. The germline gives CDR1 MGHRA, CDR2 YSYEKL. The CDR3 here is CASSLFQAPSGRRNTGELFF. The CDR3 coding sequence is TGCGCCAGCAGCCTATTTCAAGCCCCGAGCGGGAGGCGGAACACCGGGGAGCTGTTTTTT.

This sequence joins TRBV15 and TRBJ1-2, with unresolved D. The ends were cut back, 0 bases at V and 7 bases at J, with 15 bases in the middle. Germline loops: CDR1 LNHNV, CDR2 YYDKDF (reference sequence). This CDR3 spans 15 amino acids. CDR3 nucleotide sequence: TGTGCCACCAGCAGAGATCATGGCCCGTTGGGTGGCTACACCTTC. It translates to CATSRDHGPLGGYTF.

The genes are TRBV5-1 and TRBJ2-1; possible D gene TRBD2, 6 bases. Germline V gives CDR1 SGHRS, CDR2 YFSETQ. This CDR3 comprises 13 residues. CDR3 loop: CVPGLSSYNEQFF. CDR3 nucleotide sequence: TGCGTACCGGGACTTTCTTCCTACAATGAGCAGTTCTTC.

The chain is built from TRBV4-1 and TRBJ1-1; D gene uncertain. CDR1 and CDR2 from the germline V gene are MGHRA and YSYEKL. Trimming took off 5 bases at V and 4 bases at J, with 17 bases between the two ends. This CDR3 is 15 amino acids long. The CDR3: CASSLRETGSTEAFF. The CDR3 region has the DNA TGCGCCAGCAGCTTAAGAGAGACGGGATCCACTGAAGCTTTCTTT.

The chain joins TRBV28 to TRBJ2-5; TRBD2 is a possible D gene (5 bases). From germline, CDR1 is MDHEN and CDR2 SYDVKM. The CDR3 is made up of 14 amino acids. The V end was cut by 3 bases, the J end by 6 bases, with 14 bases between. The CDR3 nucleotides are TGTGCCAGCAGTTTGGGTGGGAGTCTGCAGACCCAGTACTTC. Its protein is CASSLGGSLQTQYF.

The chain uses TRBV27 and TRBJ1-2, with a possible D match to TRBD1 (5 bases). The CDR3 loop spans 13 amino acids. V lost 8 bases and J 4 bases, leaving 14 bases between the germline ends. Per the germline V gene, CDR1 is MNHEY and CDR2 is SMNVEV (reference sequence). CDR3: CASAPRGGYGYTF. In DNA form, the CDR3 reads TGTGCCAGCGCGCCGAGGGGAGGCTATGGCTACACCTTC.

This clone was detected only once. The V gene is TRBV11-3, the J gene TRBJ2-1; TRBD1 might be the D (5 bases). V lost 2 bases to trimming and J lost 9 bases, with 17 bases between them. The CDR3 consists of 15 residues. The germline gives CDR1 SGHNT, CDR2 YENEEA. CDR3 in DNA: TGTGCCAGCAGCTTAACCCAGAAGGGGATGAGTGAGCAGTTCTTC. Amino acids: CASSLTQKGMSEQFF.

This clone was counted a single time. The chain has TRBV6-5 and TRBJ2-7; 12 bases fit TRBD2. V lost 7 bases and J lost 2; bases outside the gene matches: 6. Germline CDR1 MNHEY, CDR2 SVGAGI. This CDR3 spans 15 amino acids. The CDR3 DNA reads TGTGCCAGCATTTCCAGACTAGCGGGGGCCTACGAGCAGTACTTC. Its translation: CASISRLAGAYEQYF.

V gene TRBV7-2 combines with J gene TRBJ2-3; 12 bases match TRBD2. This CDR3 spans 18 amino acids. The ends lost 0 bases at V and 5 bases at J; junction bases unmatched: 9. Germline CDR1 SGHTA, CDR2 FQGNSA. The CDR3 spells CASSLARASGRAVDTQYF. The CDR3 nucleotides are TGTGCCAGCAGCTTAGCGCGGGCTAGCGGGAGGGCGGTAGATACGCAGTATTTT.

The sample holds one count of this clone. The V and J genes are TRBV5-1 and TRBJ1-1; 7 bases map to TRBD1. This CDR3 region has 14 residues. Germline V lookup: CDR1 SGHRS, CDR2 YFSETQ. Trimming at V came to 1 base and at J to 1 base, leaving 1 base not matched to a gene. The CDR3 bases are TGCGCCAGCAGCTTGAACAGGGGGAACACTGAAGCTTTCTTT. It codes for CASSLNRGNTEAFF.

The chain has TRBV5-6 and TRBJ2-7, with D perhaps matching TRBD1 (5 bases). This CDR3 comprises 15 residues. Germline-derived CDR1 and CDR2 are SGHDT and YYEEEE. Trimming cost V 4 bases and J 3 bases, with 17 bases left between them. The CDR3 is CASSLGQGGYYEQYF. The CDR3 DNA reads as TGTGCCAGCAGCCTAGGGCAGGGCGGTTACTACGAGCAGTACTTC.

The rearrangement links TRBV6-1 to TRBJ1-5, with 7 positions matching TRBD1. CDR1 and CDR2 (germline): MNHNS, SASEGT. The V segment lost 4 bases and the J segment 0 bases; nucleotides outside the gene matches: 9. The CDR3 is 17 amino acids. The CDR3 protein is CASSGRDRSSSNQPQHF. The CDR3 region has the DNA TGTGCCAGCAGTGGCCGGGACAGATCCTCTAGCAATCAGCCCCAGCATTTT.

The chain uses TRBV10-1 and TRBJ2-3; D call uncertain. Per the germline V gene, CDR1 is WNHNN and CDR2 is SYGVQD (reference sequence). The CDR3 runs 18 residues. V lost 1 base, J lost 8 bases, and 25 bases lay in between. DNA for the CDR3: TGCGCCAGCAGTGAGTTCCAGGAGAGGCTAACAACAAAGGGTACGCAGTATTTT. Amino acid sequence: CASSEFQERLTTKGTQYF.

V gene TRBV10-1 combines with J gene TRBJ2-3, with 7 bases that match TRBD2. Germline V gene data show CDR1 as WNHNN and CDR2 as SYGVQD (reference sequence). With 0 bases clipped from V and 6 bases from J, the junction kept 12 bases outside the gene matches. This CDR3 spans 17 amino acids. CDR3: CASSESKSGIVTDTQYF. The DNA for the CDR3 is TGCGCCAGCAGTGAGTCAAAAAGCGGGATCGTAACGGATACGCAGTATTTT.